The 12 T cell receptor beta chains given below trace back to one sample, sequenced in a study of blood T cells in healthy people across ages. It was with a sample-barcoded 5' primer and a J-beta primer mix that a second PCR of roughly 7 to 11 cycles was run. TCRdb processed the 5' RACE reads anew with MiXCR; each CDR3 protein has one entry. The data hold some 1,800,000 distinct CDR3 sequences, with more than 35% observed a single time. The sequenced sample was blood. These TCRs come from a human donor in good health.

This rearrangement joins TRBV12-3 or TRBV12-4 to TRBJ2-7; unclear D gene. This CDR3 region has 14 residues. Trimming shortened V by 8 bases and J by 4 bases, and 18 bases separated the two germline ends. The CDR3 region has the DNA TGTGCCAGCGGAAACGGGTGGGCTATTTACGAGCAGTACTTC. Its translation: CASGNGWAIYEQYF.

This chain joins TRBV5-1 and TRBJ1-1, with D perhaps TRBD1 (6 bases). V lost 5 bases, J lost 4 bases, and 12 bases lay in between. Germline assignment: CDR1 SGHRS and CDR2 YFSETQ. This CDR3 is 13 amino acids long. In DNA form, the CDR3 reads TGCGCCAGCAGTTCACAGGGAGCCACTGAAGCTTTCTTT. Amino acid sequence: CASSSQGATEAFF.

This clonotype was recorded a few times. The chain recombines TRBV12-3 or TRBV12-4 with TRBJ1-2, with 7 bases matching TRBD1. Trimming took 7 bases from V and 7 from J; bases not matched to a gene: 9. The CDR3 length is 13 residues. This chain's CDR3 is CASIGGGAVGYTF. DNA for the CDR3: TGTGCCAGCATAGGAGGGGGCGCGGTTGGCTACACCTTC.

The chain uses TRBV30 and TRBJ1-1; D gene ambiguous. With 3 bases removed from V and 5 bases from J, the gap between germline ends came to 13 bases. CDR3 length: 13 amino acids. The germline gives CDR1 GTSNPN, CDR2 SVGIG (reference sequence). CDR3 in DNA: TGTGCCTGGAGGGGATCCCTGAGGACTGAAGCTTTCTTT. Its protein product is CAWRGSLRTEAFF.

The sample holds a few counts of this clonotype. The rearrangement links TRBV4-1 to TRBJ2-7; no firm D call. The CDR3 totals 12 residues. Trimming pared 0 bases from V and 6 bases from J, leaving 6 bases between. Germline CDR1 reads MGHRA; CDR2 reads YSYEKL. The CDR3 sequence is CASSQDPREQYF. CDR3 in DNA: TGCGCCAGCAGCCAAGATCCCCGCGAGCAGTACTTC.

The CDR3 DNA reads TGTGCCAGCTCACCACCCGTCAGGAGTGGCTACACCTTC. It specifies CASSPPVRSGYTF. V is TRBV18 and J is TRBJ1-2, with D uncertain. V lost 0 bases to trimming and J lost 7 bases, with 9 bases between them. The CDR3 covers 13 residues. The germline CDR1 and CDR2 sequences are KGHSH and LQKENI.

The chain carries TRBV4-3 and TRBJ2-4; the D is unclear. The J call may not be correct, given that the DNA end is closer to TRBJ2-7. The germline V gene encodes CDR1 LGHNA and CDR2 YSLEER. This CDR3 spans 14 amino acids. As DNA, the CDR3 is TGCGCCAGCAGCCAAGAATGGTCGATCTACGAGCAGTACTTC. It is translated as CASSQEWSIYEQYF.

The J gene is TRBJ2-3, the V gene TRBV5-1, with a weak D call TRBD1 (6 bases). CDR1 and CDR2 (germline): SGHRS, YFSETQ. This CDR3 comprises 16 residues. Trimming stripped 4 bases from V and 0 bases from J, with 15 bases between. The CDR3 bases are TGCGCCAGCAGCACCTTACAGGGCGGGAGCACAGATACGCAGTATTTT. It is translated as CASSTLQGGSTDTQYF.

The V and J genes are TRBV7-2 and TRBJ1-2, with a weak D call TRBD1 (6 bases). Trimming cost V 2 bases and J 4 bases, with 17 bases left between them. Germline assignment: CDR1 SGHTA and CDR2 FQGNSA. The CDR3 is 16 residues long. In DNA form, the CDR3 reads TGTGCCAGCAGCTTAAGAGGGGGAGACAGCACCTATGGCTACACCTTC. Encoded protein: CASSLRGGDSTYGYTF.

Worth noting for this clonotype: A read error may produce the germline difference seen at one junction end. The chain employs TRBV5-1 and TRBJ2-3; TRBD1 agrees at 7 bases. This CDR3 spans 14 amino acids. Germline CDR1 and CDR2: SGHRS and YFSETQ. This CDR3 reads CASSFQGEEDTQYF. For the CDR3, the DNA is TGCGCCAGTAGCTTTCAGGGGGAAGAGGATACGCAGTATTTT.

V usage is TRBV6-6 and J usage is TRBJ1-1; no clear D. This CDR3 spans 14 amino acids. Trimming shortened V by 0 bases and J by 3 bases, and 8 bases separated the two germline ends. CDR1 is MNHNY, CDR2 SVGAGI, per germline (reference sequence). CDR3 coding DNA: TGTGCCAGCAGTTACTCTGAGGATTACACTGAAGCTTTCTTT. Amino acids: CASSYSEDYTEAFF.

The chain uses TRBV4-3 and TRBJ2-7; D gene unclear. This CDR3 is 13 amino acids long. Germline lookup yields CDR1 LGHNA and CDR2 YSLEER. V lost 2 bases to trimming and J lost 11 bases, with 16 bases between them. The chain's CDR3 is CASSQRLRQPKYF. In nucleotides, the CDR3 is TGCGCCAGCAGCCAAAGACTTCGACAACCAAAGTACTTC.